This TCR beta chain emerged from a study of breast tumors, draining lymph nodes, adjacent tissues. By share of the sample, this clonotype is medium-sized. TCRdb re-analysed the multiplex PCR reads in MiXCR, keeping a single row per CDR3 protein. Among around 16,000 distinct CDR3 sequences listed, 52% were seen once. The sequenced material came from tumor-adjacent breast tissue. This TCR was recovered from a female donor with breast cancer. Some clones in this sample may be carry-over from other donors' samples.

CDR3 in amino acids: CASSSTGFGYTF. The CDR3 bases are TGTGCCAGCAGCTCGACAGGGTTTGGCTACACCTTC. The V and J genes are TRBV7-9 and TRBJ1-2; 7 nucleotides match TRBD1. Germline V gene lookup returns CDR1 SEHNR and CDR2 FQNEAQ (reference sequence). J was trimmed by 7 bases and V by 4 bases; bases with no gene match: 3. The CDR3 has 12 residues.